Following are 14 T cell receptor beta chains from one sample sequenced in a study of blood T cell repertoires in COVID-19. Repertoires were generated with immunoSEQ multiplex PCR, while TCRdb's copy carries only in-frame clones and drops some. Among 140,000 to 150,000 clones listed, 85% to 90% were seen once. The source material was PBMCs or T cells enriched from blood (not recorded which). The receptors shown here come from a man aged 60 to 69 who had recovered from COVID-19.

The gene calls are TRBV11-2 and TRBJ1-3; no reliable D call. This CDR3 is built from 15 residues. V was pared by 1 base and J by 2 bases, with 9 bases between. CDR1 is SGHAT and CDR2 is FQNNGV in the germline V gene. The CDR3 here is CASSLVPGTGNTIYF. DNA for the CDR3: TGTGCCAGCAGCTTAGTGCCGGGGACTGGAAACACCATATATTTT.

V and J are TRBV18 and TRBJ2-6; the D gene is possibly TRBD1 (6 bases). The CDR3 is made up of 17 amino acids. The germline gives CDR1 KGHSH, CDR2 LQKENI. V was pared by 3 bases and J by 1 base, with 13 bases between. The CDR3 nucleotides are TGTGCCAGCTCACCCAGACAAACAGGGTCTGGGGCCAACGTCCTGACTTTC. Its translation is CASSPRQTGSGANVLTF.

This clone showed up just a few times. This chain links TRBV24-1 with TRBJ2-5; TRBD1 agrees at 9 bases. The CDR3 contains 15 residues. The germline V gene encodes CDR1 KGHDR and CDR2 SFDVKD. V lost 0 bases, J lost 4 bases, and 2 bases stayed unmatched. The CDR3: CATSDLGTGLETQYF. The DNA for the CDR3 is TGTGCCACCAGTGATTTGGGGACAGGGTTAGAGACCCAGTACTTC.

This rearrangement joins TRBV6-5 to TRBJ1-3, with D maybe TRBD1 (6 bases). Germline CDR1 is MNHEY and CDR2 is SVGAGI. CDR3 size: 16 residues. V was trimmed by 2 bases and J by 2 bases, leaving 13 bases between them. CDR3 region: CASSYGGARAGNTIYF. CDR3 coding DNA: TGTGCCAGCAGTTACGGGGGGGCTCGGGCTGGAAACACCATATATTTT.

The chain combines TRBV28 with TRBJ1-2; unclear D gene. Germline loops: CDR1 MDHEN, CDR2 SYDVKM. Trimming shortened V by 5 bases and J by 8 bases, and 15 bases separated the two germline ends. The CDR3 has 13 amino acids. Here the CDR3 DNA reads TGTGCCAGCAGTACACCAACTGGGAGGGGCTACACCTTC. It is translated as CASSTPTGRGYTF.

This chain links TRBV9 with TRBJ1-5; D is possibly TRBD1 (6 bases). This CDR3 is 14 amino acids long. V was shortened by 0 bases and J by 3 bases, with 7 bases between the two germline ends. Germline V CDR1 and CDR2: SGDLS, YYNGEE. The CDR3 DNA is TGTGCCAGCAGCGTAGCAGGGGACAATCAGCCCCAGCATTTT. Translation gives CASSVAGDNQPQHF.

This clone appeared a single time. The chain employs TRBV29-1 and TRBJ1-2; D possibly corresponds to TRBD1 (6 bases). CDR1 is SQVTM and CDR2 is ANQGSEA in the germline V gene. V dropped 6 bases and J dropped 5 bases, with 16 bases sitting between them. This CDR3 is built from 13 residues. The DNA for the CDR3 is TGCAGCGTCCGACAGGCCGCGCTTTATGGCTACACCTTC. Its protein product is CSVRQAALYGYTF.

The chain links TRBV5-1 to TRBJ2-7; a possible D gene is TRBD1 (5 bases). This CDR3 comprises 18 residues. Germline V gene data show CDR1 as SGHRS and CDR2 as YFSETQ. V gave up 2 bases and J gave up 2 bases, with 23 bases separating them. CDR3 in DNA: TGCGCCAGCAGCTTCAGACCCCAAAAAGGCGGACAAACCTACGAGCAGTACTTC. Amino acids: CASSFRPQKGGQTYEQYF.

V and J are TRBV10-3 and TRBJ1-6; the D gene is possibly TRBD1 (5 bases). CDR3 length equals 15 residues. CDR1 and CDR2 from the germline V gene are ENHRY and SYGVKD. The CDR3 nucleotides are TGTGCTGTAAGAGCAGGTGGGGGGTTAGGTTCACCCCTCCACTTT. As protein: CAVRAGGGLGSPLHF.

This clone was picked up one time. The chain links TRBV27 to TRBJ2-2; 9 positions agree with TRBD1. The V gene end was trimmed by 3 bases and the J gene end by 7 bases; junction bases not matched to a gene: 6. Germline V CDR1 and CDR2: MNHEY, SMNVEV (reference sequence). The length of the CDR3 is 15 residues. The CDR3 is CASSLVGQGGGELFF. The CDR3 DNA reads as TGTGCCAGCAGTTTGGTGGGACAGGGTGGCGGGGAGCTGTTTTTT.

The rearrangement links TRBV5-5 to TRBJ2-2, with D perhaps matching TRBD1 (6 bases). Trimming removed 0 bases from V and 2 bases from J, with 14 bases in between. The CDR3 spans 17 residues. Per the germline V gene, CDR1 is SGHKS and CDR2 is YYEKEE (reference sequence). CDR3 protein: CASSLGWQGINTGELFF. The CDR3 bases are TGTGCCAGCAGCTTGGGCTGGCAGGGGATAAACACCGGGGAGCTGTTTTTT.

The chain uses TRBV5-8 and TRBJ1-4; the match to TRBD1 covers 9 bases. The CDR3 covers 15 residues. J lost 5 bases, V lost 7 bases, and 9 bases had no gene match. CDR1 is SGHTS and CDR2 is YDEGEE in the germline V gene. DNA for the CDR3: TGTGCCAGCTCCCTATGGGGGACAGGGAATGAAAAACTGTTTTTT. Translating it yields CASSLWGTGNEKLFF.

This chain connects TRBV28 to TRBJ1-4; no clear D gene. The CDR3 extends over 15 amino acids. CDR1 and CDR2 (germline): MDHEN, SYDVKM. V was shortened by 2 bases and J by 2 bases, with 9 bases between the two germline ends. This chain's CDR3 is CASSLITGTNEKLFF. CDR3 coding DNA: TGTGCCAGCAGTTTAATTACTGGTACTAATGAAAAACTGTTTTTT.

The rearrangement uses TRBV11-2 and TRBJ1-4, with a tentative D call TRBD1 (6 bases). Germline CDR1 SGHAT, CDR2 FQNNGV. The CDR3 is 16 residues long. Deletions cut 0 bases from V and 2 bases from J, with 10 bases between. This chain's CDR3 is CASSLDRQDTNEKLFF. In DNA form, the CDR3 reads TGTGCCAGCAGCTTAGACCGACAGGATACTAATGAAAAACTGTTTTTT.